The clone carrying this TCR beta chain showed up just a few times. This record belongs to a study of T cell repertoires in cytomegalovirus infection. Study-wide context: Carrying CMV and the relevant HLA type showed in public TCR beta signatures.

This CDR3 contains 16 residues. Looked up from germline, CDR1 is MDHEN and CDR2 is SYDVKM. With 2 bases removed from V and 1 base from J, the gap between germline ends came to 9 bases. Each CDR3 protein is one row after TCRdb ran MiXCR on the reads. In the table there are roughly 200,000 distinct CDR3 sequences, 8% to 10% of which are singletons. The sequence was collected from a human donor in good health (CMV status not recorded). Some clones in this sample may be carry-over from other donors' samples. This chain uses TRBV28 with TRBJ2-6; D ambiguous. The sample was PBMCs. As DNA, the CDR3 is TGTGCCAGCAGTTTAAGGGCTGCGTCTGGGGCCAACGTCCTGACTTTC. It is translated as CASSLRAASGANVLTF.